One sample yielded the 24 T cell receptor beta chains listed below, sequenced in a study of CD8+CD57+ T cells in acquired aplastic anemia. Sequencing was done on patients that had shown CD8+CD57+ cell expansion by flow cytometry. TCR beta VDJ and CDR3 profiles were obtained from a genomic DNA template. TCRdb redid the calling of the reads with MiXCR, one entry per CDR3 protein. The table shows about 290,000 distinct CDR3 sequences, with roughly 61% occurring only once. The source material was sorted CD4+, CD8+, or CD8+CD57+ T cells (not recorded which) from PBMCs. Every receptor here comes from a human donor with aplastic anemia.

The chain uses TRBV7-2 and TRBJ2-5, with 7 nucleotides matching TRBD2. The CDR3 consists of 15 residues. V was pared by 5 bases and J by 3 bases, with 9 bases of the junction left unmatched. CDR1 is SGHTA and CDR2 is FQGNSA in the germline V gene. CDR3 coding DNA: TGTGCCAGCAGCCGATCCCTTGGGGGGGAAGAGACCCAGTACTTC. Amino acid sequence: CASSRSLGGEETQYF.

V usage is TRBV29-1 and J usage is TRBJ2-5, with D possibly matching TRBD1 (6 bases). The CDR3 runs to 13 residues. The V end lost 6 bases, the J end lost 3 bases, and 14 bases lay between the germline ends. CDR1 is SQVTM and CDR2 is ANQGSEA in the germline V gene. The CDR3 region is CSVAGGVKETQYF. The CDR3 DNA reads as TGCAGCGTAGCTGGGGGCGTAAAAGAGACCCAGTACTTC.

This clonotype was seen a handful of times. The CDR3 spells CATSRQGRDTQYF. CDR3 DNA: TGTGCCACCAGCAGACAGGGCAGAGATACGCAGTATTTT. The chain employs TRBV15 and TRBJ2-3; a weak D match, TRBD1 (5 bases). The CDR3 consists of 13 residues. V was shortened by 2 bases and J by 5 bases, with 8 bases between the two germline ends. Per the germline V gene, CDR1 is LNHNV and CDR2 is YYDKDF (reference sequence).

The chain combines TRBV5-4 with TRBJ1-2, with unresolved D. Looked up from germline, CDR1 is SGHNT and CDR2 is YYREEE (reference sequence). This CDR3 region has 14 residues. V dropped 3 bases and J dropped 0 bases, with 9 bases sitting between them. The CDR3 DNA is TGTGCCAGCAGCTCCTCAGCAGCTAACTATGGCTACACCTTC. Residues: CASSSSAANYGYTF.

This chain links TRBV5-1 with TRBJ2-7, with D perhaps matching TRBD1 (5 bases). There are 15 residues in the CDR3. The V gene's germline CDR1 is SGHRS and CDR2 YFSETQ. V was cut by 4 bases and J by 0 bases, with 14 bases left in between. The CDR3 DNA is TGCGCCAGCAGCCCGACAGCCACCCACTCCTACGAGCAGTACTTC. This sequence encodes CASSPTATHSYEQYF.

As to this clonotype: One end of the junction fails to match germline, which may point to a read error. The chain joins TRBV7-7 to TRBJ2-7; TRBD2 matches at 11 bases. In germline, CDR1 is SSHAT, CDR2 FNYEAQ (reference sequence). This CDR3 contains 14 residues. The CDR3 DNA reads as TGTGCTAGCAGCTCAGGGACTAGCGGCTACGAGCAGTACTTC. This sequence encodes CASSSGTSGYEQYF.

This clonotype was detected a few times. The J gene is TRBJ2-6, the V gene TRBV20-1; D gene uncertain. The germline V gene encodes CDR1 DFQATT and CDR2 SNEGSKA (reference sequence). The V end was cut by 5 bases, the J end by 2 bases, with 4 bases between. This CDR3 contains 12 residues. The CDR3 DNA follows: TGCAGTGCTCCCCCTGGGGCCAACGTCCTGACTTTC. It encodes CSAPPGANVLTF.

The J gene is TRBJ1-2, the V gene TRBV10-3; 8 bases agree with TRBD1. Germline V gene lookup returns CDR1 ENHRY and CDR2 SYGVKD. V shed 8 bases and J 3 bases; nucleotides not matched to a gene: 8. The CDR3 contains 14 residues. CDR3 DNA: TGTGCCATCCATCCCGACAGGGGCGACTATGGCTACACCTTC. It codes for CAIHPDRGDYGYTF.

The DNA for the CDR3 is TGTGCCAGCACCCGGACTAGCGTCTACGAGCAGTACTTC. Protein: CASTRTSVYEQYF. V and J are TRBV7-8 and TRBJ2-7; 9 bases fit TRBD2. CDR3 length: 13 amino acids. Germline V lookup: CDR1 SGHVS, CDR2 FQNEAQ. J was trimmed by 3 bases and V by 7 bases; bases with no gene match: 4.

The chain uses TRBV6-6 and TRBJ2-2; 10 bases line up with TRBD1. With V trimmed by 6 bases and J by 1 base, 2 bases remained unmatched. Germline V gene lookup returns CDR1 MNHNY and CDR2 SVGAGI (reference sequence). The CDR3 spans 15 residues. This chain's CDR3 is CASSWDRGNTGELFF. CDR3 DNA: TGTGCCAGCAGCTGGGACAGGGGGAACACCGGGGAGCTGTTTTTT.

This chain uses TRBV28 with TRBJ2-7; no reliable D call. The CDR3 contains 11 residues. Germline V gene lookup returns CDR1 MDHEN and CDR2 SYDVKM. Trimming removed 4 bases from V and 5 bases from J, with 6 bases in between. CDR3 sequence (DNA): TGTGCCAGCAGTTCTCGGAACGAGCAGTACTTC. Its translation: CASSSRNEQYF.

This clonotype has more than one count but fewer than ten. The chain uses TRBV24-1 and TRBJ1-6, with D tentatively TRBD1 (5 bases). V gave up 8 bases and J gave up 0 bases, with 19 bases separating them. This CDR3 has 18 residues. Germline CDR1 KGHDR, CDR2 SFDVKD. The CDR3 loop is CATIGTYLPSSYNSPLHF. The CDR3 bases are TGTGCCACCATCGGGACTTACCTCCCAAGCTCCTATAATTCACCCCTCCACTTT.

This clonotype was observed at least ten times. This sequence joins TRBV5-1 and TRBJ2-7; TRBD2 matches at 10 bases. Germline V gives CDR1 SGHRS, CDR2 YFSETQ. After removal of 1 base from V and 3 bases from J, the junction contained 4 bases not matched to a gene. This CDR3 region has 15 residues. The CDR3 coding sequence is TGCGCCAGCAGCTTGTTGCTAGCGGGGGACTACGAGCAGTACTTC. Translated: CASSLLLAGDYEQYF.

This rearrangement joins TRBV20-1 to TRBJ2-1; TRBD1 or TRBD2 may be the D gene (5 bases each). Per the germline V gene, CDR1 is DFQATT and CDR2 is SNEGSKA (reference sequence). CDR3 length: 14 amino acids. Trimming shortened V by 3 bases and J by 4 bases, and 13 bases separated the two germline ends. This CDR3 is CSARRLGDYNEQFF. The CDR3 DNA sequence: TGCAGTGCTAGGAGGCTGGGGGATTACAATGAGCAGTTCTTC.

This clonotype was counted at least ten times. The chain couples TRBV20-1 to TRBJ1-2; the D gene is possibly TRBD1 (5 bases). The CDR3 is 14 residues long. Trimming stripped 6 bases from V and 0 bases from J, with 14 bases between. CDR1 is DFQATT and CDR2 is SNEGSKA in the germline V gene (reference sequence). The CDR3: CSATGTVANYGYTF. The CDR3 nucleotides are TGCAGTGCAACCGGGACTGTAGCTAACTATGGCTACACCTTC.

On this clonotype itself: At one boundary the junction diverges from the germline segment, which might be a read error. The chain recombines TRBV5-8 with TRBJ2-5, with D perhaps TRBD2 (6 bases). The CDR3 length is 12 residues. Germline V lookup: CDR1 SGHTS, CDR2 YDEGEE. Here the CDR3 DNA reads TGCGCCAGCAGGCGGGGCCAAGAGACCCAGTACTTC. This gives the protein CASRRGQETQYF.

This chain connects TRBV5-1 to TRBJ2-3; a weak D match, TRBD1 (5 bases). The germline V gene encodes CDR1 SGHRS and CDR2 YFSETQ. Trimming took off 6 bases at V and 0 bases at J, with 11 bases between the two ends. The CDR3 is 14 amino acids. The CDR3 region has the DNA TGCGCCAGCACTCCAGGGTCTAGCACAGATACGCAGTATTTT. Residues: CASTPGSSTDTQYF.

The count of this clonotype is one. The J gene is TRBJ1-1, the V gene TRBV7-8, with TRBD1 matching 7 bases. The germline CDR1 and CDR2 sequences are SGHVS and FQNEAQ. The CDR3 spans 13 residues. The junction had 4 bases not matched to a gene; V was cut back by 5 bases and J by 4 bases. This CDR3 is CASSRRGGTEAFF. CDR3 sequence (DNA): TGTGCCAGCAGCCGCAGGGGGGGCACTGAAGCTTTCTTT.

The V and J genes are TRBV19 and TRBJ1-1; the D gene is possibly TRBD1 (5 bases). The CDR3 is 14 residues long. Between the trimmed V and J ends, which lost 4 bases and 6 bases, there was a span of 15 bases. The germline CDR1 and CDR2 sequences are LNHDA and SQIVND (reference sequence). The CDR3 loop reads CASSSRVGEAEAFF. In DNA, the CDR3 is TGTGCCAGTAGTAGCAGGGTAGGGGAAGCTGAAGCTTTCTTT.

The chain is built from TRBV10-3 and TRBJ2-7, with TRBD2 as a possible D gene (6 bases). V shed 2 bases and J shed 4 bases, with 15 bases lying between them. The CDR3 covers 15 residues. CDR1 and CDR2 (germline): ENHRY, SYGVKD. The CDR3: CAISEGSGAFYEQYF. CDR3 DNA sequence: TGTGCCATCAGTGAGGGTTCGGGAGCATTTTACGAGCAGTACTTC.

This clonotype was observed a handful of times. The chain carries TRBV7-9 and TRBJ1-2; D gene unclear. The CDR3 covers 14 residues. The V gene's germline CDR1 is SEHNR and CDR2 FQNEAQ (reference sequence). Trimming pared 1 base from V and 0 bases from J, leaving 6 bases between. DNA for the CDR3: TGTGCCAGCAGCTTAGGAGGGTCTAACTATGGCTACACCTTC. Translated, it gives CASSLGGSNYGYTF.

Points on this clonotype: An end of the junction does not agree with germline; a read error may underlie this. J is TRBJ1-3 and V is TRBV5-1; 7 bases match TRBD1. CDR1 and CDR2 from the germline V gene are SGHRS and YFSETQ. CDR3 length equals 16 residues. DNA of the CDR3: TGCGCCAGCAGCTACAGGGGCTCTTCCTCTGGAAACACCATATATTTC. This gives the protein CASSYRGSSSGNTIYF.

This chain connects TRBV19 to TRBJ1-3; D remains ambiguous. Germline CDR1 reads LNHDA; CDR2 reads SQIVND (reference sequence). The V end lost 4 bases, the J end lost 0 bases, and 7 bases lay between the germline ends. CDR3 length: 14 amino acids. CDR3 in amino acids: CASSRASSGNTIYF. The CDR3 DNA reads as TGTGCCAGTAGTAGGGCCAGCTCTGGAAACACCATATATTTT.

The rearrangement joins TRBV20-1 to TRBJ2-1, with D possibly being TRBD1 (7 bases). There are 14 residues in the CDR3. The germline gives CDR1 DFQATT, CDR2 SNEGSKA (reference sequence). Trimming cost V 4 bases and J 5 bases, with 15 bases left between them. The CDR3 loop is CSANQGDLDNEQFF. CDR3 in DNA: TGCAGTGCTAATCAGGGGGACTTAGACAATGAGCAGTTCTTC.